These 13 T cell receptor beta chains share one sample of origin, sequenced in a study of blood T cell repertoires in COVID-19. Produced via immunoSEQ multiplex PCR; TCRdb's table is partial and in-frame only. The top ten hold 1% to 1.5% of the sample, which has about 380,000 clones, roughly 90% seen once. The sample was peripheral blood. Receptor source: a man aged 35-49 years with acute or convalescent COVID-19.

Here the CDR3 DNA reads TGTGCCACCAGTGCCACCAATGGACAGGTCCTCACAGATACGCAGTATTTT. This gives the protein CATSATNGQVLTDTQYF. The chain recombines TRBV24-1 with TRBJ2-3; 7 nucleotides line up with TRBD1. Unmatched junction bases numbered 12, after V lost 5 bases and J lost 2 bases. This CDR3 region has 17 residues. The germline gives CDR1 KGHDR, CDR2 SFDVKD.

The chain couples TRBV7-9 to TRBJ2-5; 7 bases are shared with TRBD2. This CDR3 region has 14 residues. V lost 5 bases and J lost 5; bases outside the gene matches: 8. The V gene's germline CDR1 is SEHNR and CDR2 FQNEAQ (reference sequence). Written as DNA, the CDR3 is TGTGCCAGCAGCCGGGGCGGGAGTTCTGAGACCCAGTACTTC. The encoded protein is CASSRGGSSETQYF.

A single count supports this clone. The CDR3 sequence: CASSYSPGTGGNEQFF. CDR3 sequence (DNA): TGTGCCAGCAGTTACTCCCCCGGGACAGGGGGCAATGAGCAGTTCTTC. V is TRBV6-2 or TRBV6-3 and J is TRBJ2-1; TRBD1 aligns across 11 bases. Unmatched junction bases numbered 4, after V lost 0 bases and J lost 6 bases. The CDR3 covers 16 residues. Germline CDR1 is MNHEY and CDR2 is SVGEGT.

The rearrangement joins TRBV3-1 (or the pseudogene TRBV3-2) to TRBJ2-2; the D is unclear. Trimming removed 4 bases at V and 7 bases at J, with 7 bases between. The CDR3 totals 12 residues. Germline V lookup: CDR1 LGHDT, CDR2 YNNKEL (reference sequence). The CDR3 spells CASSPGSGELFF. DNA for the CDR3: TGTGCCAGCAGCCCGGGTAGCGGGGAGCTGTTTTTT.

The V gene is TRBV4-2, the J gene TRBJ1-2, with 10 bases matching TRBD1. Germline V CDR1 and CDR2: LGHNA, YNFKEQ. The CDR3 extends over 16 amino acids. After removal of 0 bases from V and 4 bases from J, the junction contained 5 bases not matched to a gene. In DNA, the CDR3 is TGTGCCAGCAGCCAAGATGACAGGGGGCTCGGCTATGGCTACACCTTC. Translated: CASSQDDRGLGYGYTF.

The chain has TRBV5-1 and TRBJ1-1; D ambiguous. With 1 base removed from V and 1 base from J, the gap between germline ends came to 8 bases. Germline CDR1 SGHRS, CDR2 YFSETQ. The CDR3 totals 14 residues. The DNA for the CDR3 is TGCGCCAGCAGCTTGAAGGGAGCGAACACTGAAGCTTTCTTT. This codes for CASSLKGANTEAFF. Full variable domain (remainder filled in from reference TRBV5-1 and TRBJ1-1): KAGVTQTPRYLIKTRGQQVTLSCSPISGHRSVSWYQQTPGQGLQFLFEYFSETQRNKGNFPGRFSGRQFSNSRSEMNVSTLELGDSALYLCASSLKGANTEAFFGQGTRLTVV.

This chain links TRBV7-9 with TRBJ1-6; unclear D gene. The CDR3 is 15 residues long. Per the germline V gene, CDR1 is SEHNR and CDR2 is FQNEAQ (reference sequence). The germline V and J ends were trimmed by 1 base and 9 bases, with 13 bases remaining between them. CDR3 DNA: TGTGCCAGCAGCTTAGATCGGTCCGGTGGTTCACCCCTCCACTTT. Its protein product is CASSLDRSGGSPLHF.

This clone was seen just once. The gene calls are TRBV7-8 and TRBJ1-1; no clear D gene. This CDR3 contains 16 residues. Germline CDR1 is SGHVS and CDR2 is FQNEAQ. V was pared by 2 bases and J by 6 bases, with 19 bases between. This CDR3 is CASSLNFDTSLPEAFF. The CDR3 nucleotides are TGTGCCAGCAGCTTAAACTTCGACACCTCGTTGCCTGAAGCTTTCTTT. Combining the CDR3 with reference TRBV7-8 and TRBJ1-1 gives the whole variable domain GAGVSQSPRYKVAKRGQDVALRCDPISGHVSLFWYQQALGQGPEFLTYFQNEAQLDKSGLPSDRFFAERPEGSVSTLKIQRTQQEDSAVYLCASSLNFDTSLPEAFFGQGTRLTVV.

This clone has a single count. The chain links TRBV7-2 to TRBJ1-1; maybe TRBD1 (5 bases). The CDR3 runs 13 residues. Trimming removed 3 bases from V and 3 bases from J, with 8 bases in between. The germline CDR1 and CDR2 sequences are SGHTA and FQGNSA. The CDR3 DNA sequence: TGTGCCAGCAGCTTCGACAGCTACACTGAAGCTTTCTTT. This encodes CASSFDSYTEAFF.

The chain couples TRBV7-2 to TRBJ2-5; 8 bases agree with TRBD2. Germline CDR1 is SGHTA and CDR2 is FQGNSA. V gave up 5 bases and J gave up 4 bases; unmatched junction bases: 12. The CDR3 is 16 amino acids. This CDR3 is CASSPSGTRGGETQYF. CDR3 sequence (DNA): TGTGCCAGCAGCCCCAGTGGGACCCGGGGGGGAGAGACCCAGTACTTC.

The V call is TRBV28, the J call TRBJ2-1; maybe TRBD1 (6 bases). Looked up from germline, CDR1 is MDHEN and CDR2 is SYDVKM. The CDR3 is 16 residues long. Deletions cut 0 bases from V and 9 bases from J, with 18 bases between. Here the CDR3 reads CASSLWAGQGLGEQFF. The CDR3 bases are TGTGCCAGCAGTTTATGGGCTGGGCAGGGGCTGGGTGAGCAGTTCTTC.

The chain has TRBV15 and TRBJ2-2, with D perhaps TRBD2 (7 bases). This CDR3 has 17 amino acids. V dropped 5 bases and J dropped 3 bases, with 19 bases sitting between them. The V gene's germline CDR1 is LNHNV and CDR2 YYDKDF (reference sequence). The CDR3 DNA follows: TGTGCCACCAGCCCGGGGGAGGGGGGGCGTCACACCGGGGAGCTGTTTTTT. Its translation is CATSPGEGGRHTGELFF.

This clone appeared a few times. The chain links TRBV28 to TRBJ2-3, with TRBD1 identical over 11 bases. CDR1 is MDHEN, CDR2 SYDVKM, per germline. Germline trimming cut 8 bases from V and 5 bases from J; bases unmatched to any gene: 3. This CDR3 region has 13 residues. CDR3 protein: CASLGTGGDTQYF. The CDR3 nucleotides are TGTGCCAGCCTTGGGACAGGGGGAGATACGCAGTATTTT.